This T cell receptor beta chain was found in a study of beta chain features in type 1 diabetes. Across the study: Comparable age, gender and cell yields were observed in patients relative to healthy donors.

Trimming took 0 bases from V and 2 from J, leaving 10 bases between them. In germline, CDR1 is SGHTA, CDR2 FQGNSA. The CDR3 has 15 residues. The entirety of the isolated RNA underwent reverse transcription, so expressed TCRB transcripts were sequenced. Deep immunoSEQ sequencing covered naive, central memory and regulatory T cell samples. Here immunoSEQ multiplex PCR was the method, and the copy in TCRdb shows in-frame clones only, minus some. The table shows around 280,000 clones, with about 8% occurring only once. Study-level results: Whether TCRB rearrangement is influenced by HLA type was left unresolved in this analysis. Among type 1 diabetes patients, VDJ junctions had fewer insertions and more deletions.

This clone was detected ten times or more. The antigen is unknown. The sample taken for sequencing was central memory CD4+ T cells from blood. The gene calls are TRBV7-2 and TRBJ1-2; a possible D gene is TRBD1 (5 bases). This TCR was sampled from a woman under 30 in good health. CDR3 in amino acids: CASSLAGGDNYGYTF. CDR3 in DNA: TGTGCCAGCAGCTTAGCTGGGGGGGACAACTATGGCTACACCTTC.